The clone carrying this T cell receptor beta chain showed up just a few times. The antigen is undetermined. The repertoire was sequenced with immunoSEQ multiplex PCR; TCRdb's copy has only in-frame clones and lacks some. There are tens of thousands of clones in the sample; approximately 86% occur only once, and approximately 22% lies in the top ten. These data come from a study of radiation and T cells in renal cell carcinoma. On the study more broadly: Nephrectomy followed 15 Gy stereotactic body radiation by 4 weeks.

Specified time point: blood 2 weeks post-SBRT. The treatment: 15 Gy SBRT to primary tumor, nephrectomy 4 weeks later. Serial blood draws occurred at baseline and 2 and 4 weeks post-SBRT. The CDR3 extends over 14 amino acids. Germline lookup yields CDR1 SGHRS and CDR2 YFSETQ. V lost 3 bases, J lost 1 base, and 10 bases lay in between. Study findings and constraints: From baseline, blood top tumor clonotypes peaked at 2 weeks post-radiation. Without pretreatment biopsies, baseline tumor clonotype presence was undetermined.

Sequenced material: blood, taken from a patient whose treatment included radiotherapy and nephrectomy. The V call is TRBV5-1, the J call TRBJ1-1, with D tentatively TRBD1 (6 bases). The clonotype was recovered from a woman aged 45-65 years with renal cell carcinoma. The CDR3 DNA reads as TGCGCCAGCAGCTCTTTGACAGGGAACACTGAAGCTTTCTTT. This translates into CASSSLTGNTEAFF.